This T cell receptor (beta chain) was recorded in a study of T cell clonality in common variable immunodeficiency. The study's findings and limits: T cell subpopulation sequencing would be needed to explain CVID clonality.

Germline CDR1 is SGHTA and CDR2 is FQGTGA. There are 15 residues in the CDR3. Trimming cost V 2 bases and J 3 bases, with 13 bases left between them. Sequencing input was equivalent genomic DNA from CVID and controls. TCRdb keeps only in-frame clones here, not all; method: immunoSEQ multiplex PCR. The sample has about 28,000 clones, none seen only once. Ten or more counts support this clone. What it binds is unknown. The CDR3 end falls 3 residues outside the read, so it is completed with the germline J gene. Material for sequencing was peripheral blood mononuclear cells. This clonotype originated in a person aged 18-70 years in good health. The chain is built from TRBV7-3 and TRBJ1-1, with D possibly being TRBD1 (6 bases). CDR3 region: CASSLFGSGDTEAFF. The CDR3 DNA, read in part, is TGTGCCAGCAGCTTATTCGGGTCAGGGGACACTGAA.